This T cell receptor beta chain was captured in a study of cytomegalovirus exposure and HLA in healthy donors. Study details: HLA-typed donors contributed about 85 million unique TCRs, which were held in an early data release.

CDR1 and CDR2 (germline): MNHEY, SVGAGI. V lost 5 bases and J lost 13, with 23 bases in between. The CDR3 loop spans 14 amino acids. Notes on the study in general: An analysis was carried out at a later point. It showed that HLA-associated TCR beta chains were more clonally expanded than equally common non-associated chains. Later analysis placed DRB1 highest and HLA-C lowest in TCR association rates, which differed by HLA locus.

Researchers ran the PCR with 60 Vbeta and 13 Jbeta primers. The protocol was immunoSEQ multiplex PCR, while the TCRdb copy is restricted to in-frame clones and leaves out a portion. The repertoire holds fewer than 120,000 clones, with 78% as singletons. This clone was seen only once. What it recognizes is unknown. This TCR was recovered from a woman in her twenties or thirties in good health and CMV-seronegative. The gene calls are TRBV6-5 and TRBJ1-2, with D possibly being TRBD1 (6 bases). The source material was PBMCs. CDR3 amino acids: CASSPDRPKARCTF. CDR3 DNA sequence: TGTGCCAGCAGTCCGGACAGACCTAAAGCCCGCTGCACCTTC.